This T cell receptor beta chain was observed in a study of T cell responses to AZD1222 COVID-19 vaccine. Timing groups of about 4 and about 12 weeks for second doses were pooled. About this clone itself: Its antigen is undetermined.

Some clones are missing from TCRdb's copy, which holds only in-frame ones; the method was immunoSEQ multiplex PCR. The data hold around 140,000 clones, with approximately 91% observed a single time. General study findings and limits: There were repertoire samples only from the period after the peak T cell response. Spike-specific TCR breadth and depth grew following two AZD1222 doses. Nearly half of the spike-specific TCRs reportedly recognize variant regions that carry no mutations.

The germline V and J ends were trimmed by 0 bases and 3 bases, with 6 bases remaining between them. Germline V gene data show CDR1 as KGHSH and CDR2 as LQKENI. CDR3 length equals 13 residues. The receptor comes from an adult who received the AZD1222 COVID-19 vaccine. The chain carries TRBV18 and TRBJ2-7; the D is unclear. The source was peripheral blood, collected 28 days after the second AZD1222 dose. CDR3 sequence reads: CASSPPGHYEQYF. In DNA form, the CDR3 reads TGTGCCAGCTCACCACCTGGCCACTACGAGCAGTACTTC.